A single T cell receptor (beta chain) is shown here with its context. Its cognate antigen is unknown. The source of the sample is a study of cytomegalovirus exposure and HLA in healthy donors. Across the whole study: Counted in an early data release were 75 million to 85 million unique TCRs from HLA-typed donors.

The primer mix had 60 Vbeta and 13 Jbeta primers. Per the study methods: Later, an analysis found about 80 million unique TCR beta chains, and around 12 million of these were shared. The method was immunoSEQ multiplex PCR; TCRdb's version includes in-frame clones alone and lacks a portion of them. The V and J calls and clone size are taken from that table; D and trimming were inferred from the DNA. The data show 310,000 or so clones, 85% to 90% seen once. Whole-study results and caveats: TCR beta V segments were, for the most part, productive about 87% or about 30% of the time in an earlier analysis. One later analysis reportedly identified an Asian-associated ancestry cluster that showed fewer N-insertions than the approximately 710-donor mean.

The germline V gene has CDR1 MGHRA and CDR2 YSYEKL. The J segment lost 4 bases and the V segment lost 2 bases, leaving 0 bases of the junction unmatched. CDR3 length equals 14 residues. This clonotype originated in a woman between 18 and 29 years old in good health and CMV-seronegative. This chain joins TRBV4-1 and TRBJ2-3, with 10 nucleotides matching TRBD2. Sequencing used PBMCs. The CDR3 region has the DNA TGCGCCAGCAGCCAACTAGCGGGGGCAGATACGCAGTATTTT. This encodes CASSQLAGADTQYF.